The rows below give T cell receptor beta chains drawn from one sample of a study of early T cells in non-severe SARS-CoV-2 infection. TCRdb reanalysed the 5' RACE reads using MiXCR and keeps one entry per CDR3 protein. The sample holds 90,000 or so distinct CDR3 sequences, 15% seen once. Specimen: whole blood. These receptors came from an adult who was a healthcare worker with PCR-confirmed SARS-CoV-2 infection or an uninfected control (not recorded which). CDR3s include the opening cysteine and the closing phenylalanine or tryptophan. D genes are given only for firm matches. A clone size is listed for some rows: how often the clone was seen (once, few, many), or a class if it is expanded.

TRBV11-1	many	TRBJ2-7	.	TGTGCCAGCAGCTTATTCGCCGAACCCTACGAGCAGTACTTC	CASSLFAEPYEQYF
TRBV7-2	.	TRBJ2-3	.	TGTGCCAGCACCTACGTGAATACGCAGTATTTT	CASTYVNTQYF
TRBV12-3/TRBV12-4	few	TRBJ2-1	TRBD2	TGTGCCAGCAGTACAGTAGCGGGAGTTGGTGAGCAGTTCTTC	CASSTVAGVGEQFF
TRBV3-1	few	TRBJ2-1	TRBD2	TGTGCCAGCAGCCAAGACCCTCCCCGAGGGCTAGCGGGAGGTTCCTACAATGAGCAGTTCTTC	CASSQDPPRGLAGGSYNEQFF
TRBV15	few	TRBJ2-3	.	TGTGCCACCAGCAGAGATTCAGATACGCAGTATTTT	CATSRDSDTQYF
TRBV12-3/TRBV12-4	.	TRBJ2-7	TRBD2	TGTGCCAGCAGCTCGGAGACTAGCGGGACCGAGCAGTACTTC	CASSSETSGTEQYF
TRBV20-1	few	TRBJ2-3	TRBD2	TGCAGTGCTAGGACTAGCGCCCGCACAGATACGCAGTATTTT	CSARTSARTDTQYF
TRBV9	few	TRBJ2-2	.	TGTGCCAGCAGCGTAGGGCAGGAGGGGAACACCGGGGAGCTGTTTTTT	CASSVGQEGNTGELFF
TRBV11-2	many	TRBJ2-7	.	TGTGCCAGCAGCGTCGACAGCTACGAGCAGTACTTC	CASSVDSYEQYF
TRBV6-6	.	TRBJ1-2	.	TGTGCCAGCGCACTCAGGGACCCCATAGTTTACACCTTC	CASALRDPIVYTF
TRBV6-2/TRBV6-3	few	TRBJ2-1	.	TGTGCCAGCAGTTTGGCAGTCTACAATGAGCAGTTCTTC	CASSLAVYNEQFF
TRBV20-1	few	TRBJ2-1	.	TGCAGTGCTCCGAGGCAGGGTTATGAGCAGTTCTTC	CSAPRQGYEQFF
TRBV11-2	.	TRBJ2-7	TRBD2	TGTGCCAGCAGCTTGGGGCGGGGGTCGAGGGAGCAGTACTTC	CASSLGRGSREQYF
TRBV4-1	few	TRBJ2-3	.	TGCGCCAGCAGCCAAAGGGGGTTCCGGAGCACAGATACGCAGTATTTT	CASSQRGFRSTDTQYF
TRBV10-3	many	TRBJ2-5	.	TGTGCCATCGGTGGCAGGCCAGAGACCCAGTACTTC	CAIGGRPETQYF
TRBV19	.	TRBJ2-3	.	TGTGCCAGTAGTATAGTCTCCCAAGATACGCAGTATTTT	CASSIVSQDTQYF
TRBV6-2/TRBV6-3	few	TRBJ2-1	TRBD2	TGTGCCAGCAGTTACTACAAATCAGGGAGGGATGAGCAGTTCTTC	CASSYYKSGRDEQFF
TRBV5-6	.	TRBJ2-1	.	TGTGCCAGCAGCTCCGGTAGTGGGGAGCAGTTCTTC	CASSSGSGEQFF
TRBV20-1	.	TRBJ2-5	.	TGCAGTGCTAGTACGGAGACCCAGTACTTC	CSASTETQYF
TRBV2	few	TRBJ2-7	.	TGTGCCAGCACACGGGACGGTCCTGGCGAGCAGTACTTC	CASTRDGPGEQYF
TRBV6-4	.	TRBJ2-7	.	TGTGCCAGTCCTGGGAACGAGCAGTACTTC	CASPGNEQYF
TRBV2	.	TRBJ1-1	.	TGTGCCAGCTTCTTCCCTCCCGAAGCTTTCTTT	CASFFPPEAFF
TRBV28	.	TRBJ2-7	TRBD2	TGTGCCAGCAGTTTTGCTAGCGGGGCTGAGAACGAGCAGTACTTC	CASSFASGAENEQYF
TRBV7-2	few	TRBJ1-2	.	TGTGCCAGCAATGGCTACACCTTC	CASNGYTF
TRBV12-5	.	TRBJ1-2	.	TGTGCTAGTGGTTGCGTAGTCTATGGCTACACCTTC	CASGCVVYGYTF
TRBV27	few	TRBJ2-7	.	TGTGCCAGCAGTCCCGGACAGATCCGCCTCTACGAGCAGTACTTC	CASSPGQIRLYEQYF
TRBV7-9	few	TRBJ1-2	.	TGTGCCAGCAGCTTCCGCCCGCCAGGGCAACATGATGGCTACACCTTC	CASSFRPPGQHDGYTF
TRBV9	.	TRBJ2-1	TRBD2	TGTGCCAGCAGCGTAGTAGCGGGAGGGCGTAATGAGCAGTTCTTC	CASSVVAGGRNEQFF
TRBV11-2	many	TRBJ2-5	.	TGTGCCAGCAGCTCGACTAGGCGGGAGACCCAGTACTTC	CASSSTRRETQYF
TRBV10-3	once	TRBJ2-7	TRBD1	TGTGCCATCAGTGACTTCGACAGGGGGAGCTCCTACGAGCAGTACTTC	CAISDFDRGSSYEQYF
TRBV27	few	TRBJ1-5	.	TGTGCCAGCAGTTTATCGGCCAGGGGATATCAGCCCCAGCATTTT	CASSLSARGYQPQHF
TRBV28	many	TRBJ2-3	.	TGTGCCAGCAGGAAAACTCAGGGGCTCCGCACAGATACGCAGTATTTT	CASRKTQGLRTDTQYF